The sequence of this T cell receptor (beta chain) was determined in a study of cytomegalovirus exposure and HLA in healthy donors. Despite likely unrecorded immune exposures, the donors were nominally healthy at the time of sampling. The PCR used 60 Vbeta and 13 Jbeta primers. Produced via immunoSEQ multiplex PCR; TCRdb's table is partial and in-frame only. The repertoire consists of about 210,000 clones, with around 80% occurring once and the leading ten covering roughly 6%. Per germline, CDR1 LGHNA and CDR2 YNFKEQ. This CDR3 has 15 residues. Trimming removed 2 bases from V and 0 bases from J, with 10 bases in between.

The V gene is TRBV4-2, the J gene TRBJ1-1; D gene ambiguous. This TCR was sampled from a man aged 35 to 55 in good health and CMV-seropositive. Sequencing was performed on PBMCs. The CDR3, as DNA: TGTGCCAGCAGCCAATTACAAGCGATGAACACTGAAGCTTTCTTT. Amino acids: CASSQLQAMNTEAFF.